This TCR beta chain was found in a study of OX40 agonist ivuxolimab in advanced cancers. Study details: Dosing consisted of intravenous ivuxolimab at 0.01 to 10 mg/kg every 2 weeks. Study observations and caveats: Expanded clones tended on average to be more numerous among CD8+ T cells than CD4+.

Clones were sequenced by immunoSEQ multiplex PCR, and TCRdb holds only the in-frame ones, with some missing. The data contain 70,000 to 80,000 clones, around 86% of them singletons. Notes on this clone: What it binds is not known.

CDR1 SGHRS and CDR2 YFSETQ come from the germline V gene. This CDR3 spans 17 amino acids. V lost 4 bases and J 4 bases, leaving 20 bases between the germline ends. People who had autoimmune disease history or systemic immunosuppression were excluded. The specimen comprised CD4+ or CD8+ T cells sorted from blood, sampled in a trial of the OX40 agonist ivuxolimab. This clonotype was sampled from an adult with an advanced solid tumor such as melanoma, head and neck, liver or kidney cancer. The chain links TRBV5-1 to TRBJ2-2; TRBD1 or TRBD2 may be the D gene (5 bases each). This CDR3 reads CASSPYRGGRSTGELFF. CDR3 DNA: TGCGCCAGCAGCCCCTACCGGGGCGGACGGAGCACCGGGGAGCTGTTTTTT. Full variable domain (rest looked up from reference TRBV5-1 and TRBJ2-2): KAGVTQTPRYLIKTRGQQVTLSCSPISGHRSVSWYQQTPGQGLQFLFEYFSETQRNKGNFPGRFSGRQFSNSRSEMNVSTLELGDSALYLCASSPYRGGRSTGELFFGEGSRLTVL.